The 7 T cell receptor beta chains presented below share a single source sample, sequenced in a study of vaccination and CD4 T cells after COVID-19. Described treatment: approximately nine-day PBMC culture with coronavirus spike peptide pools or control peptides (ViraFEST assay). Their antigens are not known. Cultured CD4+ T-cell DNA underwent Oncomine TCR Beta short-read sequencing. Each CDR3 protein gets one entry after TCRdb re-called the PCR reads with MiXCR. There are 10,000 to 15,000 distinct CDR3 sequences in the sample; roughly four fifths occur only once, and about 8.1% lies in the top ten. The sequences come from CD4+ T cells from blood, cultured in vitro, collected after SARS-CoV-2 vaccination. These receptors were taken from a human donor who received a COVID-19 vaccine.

CDR3 nucleotide sequence: TGTGCCAGTAGTGCCGGACAGGGCGACACCGGGGAGCTGTTTTTT. Its protein is CASSAGQGDTGELFF. The chain uses TRBV19 and TRBJ2-2; 8 bases agree with TRBD1. CDR1 and CDR2 from the germline V gene are LNHDA and SQIVND (reference sequence). With 5 bases clipped from V and 3 bases from J, the junction kept 5 bases outside the gene matches. The length of the CDR3 is 15 residues.

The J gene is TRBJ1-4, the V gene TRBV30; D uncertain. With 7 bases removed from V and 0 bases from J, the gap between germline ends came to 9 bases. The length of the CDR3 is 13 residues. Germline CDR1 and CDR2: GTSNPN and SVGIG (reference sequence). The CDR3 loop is CASPGTTNEKLFF. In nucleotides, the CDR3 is TGTGCCTCCCCCGGGACAACTAATGAAAAACTGTTTTTT.

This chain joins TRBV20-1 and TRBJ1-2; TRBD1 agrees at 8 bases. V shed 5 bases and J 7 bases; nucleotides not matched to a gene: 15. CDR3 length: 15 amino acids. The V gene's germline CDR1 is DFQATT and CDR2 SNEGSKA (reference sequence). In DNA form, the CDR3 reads TGCAGTGCTCCGCAAGAGGCGCAGGGGGCGGGTGGCTACACCTTC. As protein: CSAPQEAQGAGGYTF.

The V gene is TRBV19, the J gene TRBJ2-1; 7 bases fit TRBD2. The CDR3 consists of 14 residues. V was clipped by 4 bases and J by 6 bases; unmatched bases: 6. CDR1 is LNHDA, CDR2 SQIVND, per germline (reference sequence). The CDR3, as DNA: TGTGCCAGTAGTACCTCTGGGGGGGTCAATGAGCAGTTCTTC. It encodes CASSTSGGVNEQFF.

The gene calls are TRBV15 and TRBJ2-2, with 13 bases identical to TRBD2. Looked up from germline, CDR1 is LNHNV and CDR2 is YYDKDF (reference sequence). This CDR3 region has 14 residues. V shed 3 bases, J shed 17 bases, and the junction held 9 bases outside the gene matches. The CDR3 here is CATSSGLAGDPIFF. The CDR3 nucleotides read TGTGCCACCAGCAGTGGACTAGCGGGGGACCCTATATTTTTT.

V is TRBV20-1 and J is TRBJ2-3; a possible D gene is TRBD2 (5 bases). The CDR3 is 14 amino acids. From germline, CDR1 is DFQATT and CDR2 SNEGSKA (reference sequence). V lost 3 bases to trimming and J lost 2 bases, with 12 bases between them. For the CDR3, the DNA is TGCAGTGCTAGCCCGAGCGGCCTCACAGATACGCAGTATTTT. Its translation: CSASPSGLTDTQYF.

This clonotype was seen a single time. As DNA, the CDR3 is TGTGCCAGCAGTGACAACGGGTATGGCTACACCTTC. Translation: CASSDNGYGYTF. This chain connects TRBV6-1 to TRBJ1-2; D call uncertain. Germline CDR1 is MNHNS and CDR2 is SASEGT. Trimming removed 3 bases from V and 5 bases from J, with 7 bases in between. The CDR3 length is 12 residues.